This T cell receptor (beta chain) was recovered during a study of blood T cell repertoires in COVID-19. Clones were read by immunoSEQ multiplex PCR, and TCRdb kept only the in-frame ones, dropping some. The sample shows around 68,000 clones, around 80% of them seen only once. Germline-derived CDR1 and CDR2 are SGHVS and FQNEAQ. The CDR3 covers 16 residues. V was pared by 5 bases and J by 2 bases, with 9 bases of the junction left unmatched. This receptor was identified in a woman between 50 and 59 years old with acute or convalescent COVID-19. What was sequenced was peripheral blood. The chain joins TRBV7-8 to TRBJ1-5; 7 nucleotides line up with TRBD1. CDR3: CASSRTGQSGNQPQHF. For the CDR3, the DNA is TGTGCCAGCAGCCGTACGGGACAGTCCGGCAATCAGCCCCAGCATTTT.